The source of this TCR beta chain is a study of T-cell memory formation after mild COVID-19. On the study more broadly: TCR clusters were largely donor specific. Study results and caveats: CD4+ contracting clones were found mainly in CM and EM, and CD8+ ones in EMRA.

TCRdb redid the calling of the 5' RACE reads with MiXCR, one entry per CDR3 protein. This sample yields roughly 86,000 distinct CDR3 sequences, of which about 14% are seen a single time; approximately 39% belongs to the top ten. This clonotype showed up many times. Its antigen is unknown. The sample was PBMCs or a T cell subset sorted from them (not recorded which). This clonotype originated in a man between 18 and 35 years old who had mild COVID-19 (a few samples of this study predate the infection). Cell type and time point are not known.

CDR3 coding DNA: TGCAGTGCCCCCGTAGAGGGGATGAACACTGAAGCTTTCTTT. Translating gives CSAPVEGMNTEAFF. The rearrangement uses TRBV20-1 and TRBJ1-1, with D possibly matching TRBD1 (5 bases). The germline CDR1 and CDR2 sequences are DFQATT and SNEGSKA (reference sequence). CDR3 length: 14 residues. Trimming took off 6 bases at V and 0 bases at J, with 14 bases between the two ends.